One and the same sample provided the 3 T cell receptor beta chains below, sequenced in a study of T cell responses to AZD1222 COVID-19 vaccine. The repertoire was sequenced with immunoSEQ multiplex PCR; TCRdb's copy has only in-frame clones and lacks some. The sample lists fewer than 200,000 clones; 85% to 95% were seen once. Sequencing used peripheral blood, obtained on day 0 of AZD1222 vaccination. Receptor source: an adult in good health.

V is TRBV7-2 and J is TRBJ2-1, with D maybe TRBD1 (5 bases). Germline V gene lookup returns CDR1 SGHTA and CDR2 FQGNSA. The CDR3 is 15 residues long. The V end was cut by 5 bases, the J end by 3 bases, with 14 bases between. CDR3 sequence: CASSPPGHGYNEQFF. As DNA, the CDR3 is TGTGCCAGCAGCCCCCCCGGACACGGCTACAATGAGCAGTTCTTC.

The chain is built from TRBV11-1 and TRBJ2-3; 7 bases agree with TRBD1. CDR3 length equals 15 residues. V was clipped by 1 base and J by 3 bases; unmatched bases: 4. Germline assignment: CDR1 SGHAT and CDR2 FQDESV (reference sequence). The CDR3 here is CASSLVGGETDTQYF. The CDR3 nucleotides are TGTGCCAGCAGCTTAGTAGGGGGCGAGACAGATACGCAGTATTTT.

The genes are TRBV5-4 and TRBJ2-3; D is undetermined. With 3 bases removed from V and 0 bases from J, the gap between germline ends came to 14 bases. The CDR3 is 16 amino acids. CDR1 and CDR2 from the germline V gene are SGHNT and YYREEE (reference sequence). The CDR3 sequence is CASSSGLRSSTDTQYF. The CDR3 DNA reads as TGTGCCAGCAGCTCGGGCCTCCGTTCTAGCACAGATACGCAGTATTTT.